This TCR beta chain was identified in a study of blood T cell repertoires in COVID-19 (dated by TCRdb to the early 2020s). With respect to the entire study: Samples covering the acute and convalescent phases of COVID-19 were provided by collaborators in the United States, Italy and Spain. The material from the prospective study consisted of cDNA or gDNA derived from T cells, B-cell-depleted T cells, or PBMCs. Samples came from the ongoing ImmuneRACE study (first 160 participants) plus 1,254 subjects from 6 global collaborators. Where HLA class I and class II types were available, the types were taken from metadata supplied by the sample provider, not from assay-based typing. Deeply sampled blood TCRbeta repertoires from subjects exposed to, actively infected with, or recovered from COVID-19 were included in the dataset. A freely available public database, intended as a resource for researchers studying the immune response to SARS-CoV-2, is where the repertoires were released. A de-identified subject ID, COVID-19 status, age in years and sex were almost always included in the sample metadata.

The investigation overall reported the following: How much clinical and demographic metadata was included differed by source and by participant, and the metadata was provided uncurated.

TCRbeta CDR3 regions were amplified from genomic DNA using the immunoSEQ Assay, a bias-controlled multiplex PCR. Under the source paper's analysis protocol: Nucleated cell counts per sample were estimated from amplification of reference gene primers within the assay. Sequence reads were collapsed and filtered to measure the absolute abundance of every unique TCRbeta CDR3 rearrangement. For each sample, productive Simpson clonality was calculated as the square root of Simpson's diversity index over productive rearrangements. The table was pulled from immuneACCESS by TCRdb, which kept in-frame rearrangements only. Such tables lose some clones; where checked, under half of the loss comes from unresolved V genes, and the rest has no known cause. V and J calls and clone size are given by that table; D and trimming were obtained from the DNA. Counted in this sample were some 280,000 clones; more than 80% of them appeared once. The ten largest clones capture about 3% of the sample.

Collaborating institutions collected whole blood in K2EDTA tubes following their own protocols. For TCRbeta analysis, collaborator samples were shipped as frozen whole blood, as isolated PBMCs, or as DNA extracted from either sample type. This clone has only a few counts. Its antigen target is currently unknown. The sample holds no much larger clone one base away, and base qualities are not on file. The source of this sequence is a woman aged 25 to 39 with active or convalescent COVID-19. The specimen was peripheral blood.

The bases read TGTGCCAGCAGTTTATTAGGGTCAGGGGGCTCCCCTAACTATGGCTACACCTTC. Its translation reads: CASSLLGSGGSPNYGYTF. The sequence is built from TRBV28 and TRBJ1-2, and TRBD1 aligns with 8 junction nucleotides. V and J are trimmed by 1 base and 0 bases, and the gene matches miss 10 bases of the junction. The CDR3 covers 18 residues, taking in both the cysteine and the phenylalanine. The DNA shown is the 54-base CDR3, in frame from base 1. CDR1 and CDR2 were assigned from the germline V gene as MDHEN and SYDVKM.